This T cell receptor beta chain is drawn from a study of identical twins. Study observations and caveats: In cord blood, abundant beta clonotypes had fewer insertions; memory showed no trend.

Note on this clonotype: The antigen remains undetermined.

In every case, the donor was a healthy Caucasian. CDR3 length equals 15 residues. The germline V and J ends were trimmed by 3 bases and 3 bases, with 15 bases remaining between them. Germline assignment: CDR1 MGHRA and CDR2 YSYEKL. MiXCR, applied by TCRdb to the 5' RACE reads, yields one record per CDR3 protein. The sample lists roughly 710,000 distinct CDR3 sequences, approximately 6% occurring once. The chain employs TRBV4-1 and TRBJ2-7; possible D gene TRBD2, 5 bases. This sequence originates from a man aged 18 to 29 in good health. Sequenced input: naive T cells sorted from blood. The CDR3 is CASSQAGGSFYEQYV. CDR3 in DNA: TGCGCCAGCAGCCAGGCCGGCGGGTCTTTCTACGAGCAGTACGTC.